A selection of T cell receptor beta chains follows, all from one sample in a study of shared clonotypes between healthy human individuals. Here immunoSEQ multiplex PCR was the method, and the copy in TCRdb shows in-frame clones only, minus some. The sample yields hundreds of thousands of clones, less than 96% seen once. Material for sequencing was naive CD4+ T cells sorted from blood. The source of these receptors is a woman aged 25 to 39 in good health. The CDR3 runs from the conserved cysteine through the conserved F or W. The D gene is left open where the match is weak. Clone size is given for some rows only: seen once, a few or many times, or a class if the clone is expanded.

d_call: -; v_call: TRBV5-1; clone_size: -; j_call: TRBJ1-2; cdr3_aa: CASSKELRHGYTF; cdr3_nt: TGCGCCAGCAGCAAAGAGCTACGACACGGCTACACCTTC
d_call: -; v_call: TRBV5-8; clone_size: -; j_call: TRBJ1-4; cdr3_aa: CASSNRDKIGKLFF; cdr3_nt: TGTGCCAGCAGTAACCGGGACAAGATCGGAAAACTGTTTTTT
d_call: -; v_call: TRBV7-2; clone_size: -; j_call: TRBJ1-5; cdr3_aa: CASSSFHSPGSNQPQHF; cdr3_nt: TGTGCCAGCAGTTCATTCCACTCACCGGGGAGCAATCAGCCCCAGCATTTT
d_call: TRBD1; v_call: TRBV7-9; clone_size: -; j_call: TRBJ1-1; cdr3_aa: CASSPPGQGINTEAFF; cdr3_nt: TGTGCCAGCAGCCCTCCGGGACAGGGTATCAACACTGAAGCTTTCTTT
d_call: -; v_call: TRBV30; clone_size: -; j_call: TRBJ1-3; cdr3_aa: CAWRVGVRNTIYF; cdr3_nt: TGTGCCTGGAGAGTGGGTGTCCGAAACACCATATATTTT
d_call: -; v_call: TRBV5-1; clone_size: -; j_call: TRBJ2-2; cdr3_aa: CASSPSGTGELFF; cdr3_nt: TGCGCCAGCAGCCCGTCGGGAACCGGGGAGCTGTTTTTT
d_call: TRBD2; v_call: TRBV19; clone_size: -; j_call: TRBJ2-7; cdr3_aa: CASSMVASGSSEQYF; cdr3_nt: TGTGCCAGTAGTATGGTGGCTAGCGGGAGCTCCGAGCAGTACTTC
d_call: -; v_call: TRBV4-1; clone_size: -; j_call: TRBJ1-5; cdr3_aa: CASSQGSRESNQPQHF; cdr3_nt: TGCGCCAGCAGCCAAGGCTCCAGGGAATCCAATCAGCCCCAGCATTTT
d_call: -; v_call: TRBV27; clone_size: -; j_call: TRBJ2-3; cdr3_aa: CASSQRQASTDTQYF; cdr3_nt: TGTGCCAGCAGTCAGCGACAGGCTAGCACAGATACGCAGTATTTT
d_call: -; v_call: TRBV18; clone_size: few; j_call: TRBJ1-5; cdr3_aa: CASSPPHSDQPQHF; cdr3_nt: TGTGCCAGCTCACCACCTCATTCCGATCAGCCCCAGCATTTT
d_call: TRBD2; v_call: TRBV6-1; clone_size: once; j_call: TRBJ2-5; cdr3_aa: CASSEGRTSGVETQYF; cdr3_nt: TGTGCCAGCAGTGAAGGGAGGACTAGCGGGGTAGAGACCCAGTACTTC